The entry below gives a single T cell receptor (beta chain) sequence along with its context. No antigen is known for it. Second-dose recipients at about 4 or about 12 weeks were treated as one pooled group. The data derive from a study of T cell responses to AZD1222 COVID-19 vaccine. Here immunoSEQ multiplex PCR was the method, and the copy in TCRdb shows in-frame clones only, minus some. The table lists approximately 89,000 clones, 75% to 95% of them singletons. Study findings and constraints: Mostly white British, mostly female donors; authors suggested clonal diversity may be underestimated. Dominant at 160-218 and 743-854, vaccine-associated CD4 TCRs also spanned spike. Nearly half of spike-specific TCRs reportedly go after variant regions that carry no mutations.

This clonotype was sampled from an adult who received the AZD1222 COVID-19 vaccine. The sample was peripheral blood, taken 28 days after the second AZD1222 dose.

CDR3 protein: CASSPSIQGATLNYGYTF. Written as DNA, the CDR3 is TGTGCCAGCAGCCCAAGTATCCAGGGGGCCACCCTTAACTATGGCTACACCTTC. V gene TRBV5-5 combines with J gene TRBJ1-2; 8 nucleotides match TRBD1. Trimming took 4 bases from V and 1 from J; bases not matched to a gene: 15. The CDR3 is made up of 18 amino acids. CDR1 SGHKS and CDR2 YYEKEE come from the germline V gene (reference sequence). The whole variable domain, filled in from reference TRBV5-5 and TRBJ1-2, reads DAGVTQSPTHLIKTRGQQVTLRCSPISGHKSVSWYQQVLGQGPQFIFQYYEKEERGRGNFPDRFSARQFPNYSSELNVNALLLGDSALYLCASSPSIQGATLNYGYTFGSGTRLTVV.